This T cell receptor (beta chain) was recorded in a study of blood T cell repertoires in COVID-19. Per germline, CDR1 MNHEY and CDR2 SVGAGI. This CDR3 is 15 amino acids long. V lost 0 bases and J 0 bases, leaving 7 bases between the germline ends. Method: immunoSEQ multiplex PCR; TCRdb's copy keeps in-frame clones and lacks some. The repertoire has 200,000 to 300,000 clones, 80% to 85% of them found once; the top ten carry roughly 4%. The source material was peripheral blood. This chain uses TRBV6-5 with TRBJ2-3; the D gene is possibly TRBD2 (6 bases). The receptor comes from a man in his sixties with acute or convalescent COVID-19. Written as DNA, the CDR3 is TGTGCCAGCAGTTACTCAGGAGGGAGCACAGATACGCAGTATTTT. It specifies CASSYSGGSTDTQYF.